One sample yielded the 3 T cell receptor beta chains listed below, sequenced in a study of T cell responses to AZD1222 COVID-19 vaccine. The repertoire was sequenced with immunoSEQ multiplex PCR; TCRdb's copy has only in-frame clones and lacks some. Of some 120,000 clones in the sample, around 89% were seen once. Sequencing was performed on peripheral blood, taken on day 0 of MenACWY control vaccination. The receptors derive from an adult in good health.

The chain carries TRBV3-1 (or the pseudogene TRBV3-2) and TRBJ1-5; D call uncertain. Germline-derived CDR1 and CDR2 are LGHDT and YNNKEL (reference sequence). Trimming pared 7 bases from V and 2 bases from J, leaving 15 bases between. This CDR3 is 15 amino acids long. The CDR3 sequence: CASIKAEIGNQPQHF. The CDR3 DNA follows: TGTGCCAGCATTAAGGCCGAAATTGGCAATCAGCCCCAGCATTTT.

This clone has just one count. The CDR3 region has the DNA TGTGCCAGCAGCTTCTCGACTAGCGGGAACTACGAGCAGTACTTC. It specifies CASSFSTSGNYEQYF. The V and J genes are TRBV11-2 and TRBJ2-7; 11 bases are shared with TRBD2. CDR3 size: 15 residues. The V gene's germline CDR1 is SGHAT and CDR2 FQNNGV. V lost 3 bases to trimming and J lost 3 bases; unmatched junction nucleotides: 4.

The rearrangement uses TRBV4-2 and TRBJ2-1, with D unresolved. CDR1 is LGHNA, CDR2 YNFKEQ, per germline. Trimming took off 4 bases at V and 0 bases at J, with 16 bases between the two ends. There are 17 residues in the CDR3. The CDR3 loop is CASSPGSVRSSYNEQFF. Written as DNA, the CDR3 is TGTGCCAGCAGCCCAGGTTCCGTGCGAAGCTCCTACAATGAGCAGTTCTTC.